One sample yielded the 15 T cell receptor beta chains listed below, sequenced in a study of cytomegalovirus exposure and HLA in healthy donors. This table comes from immunoSEQ multiplex PCR, and its TCRdb copy is limited to in-frame clones, with some not included. Of about 110,000 clones listed, roughly nine tenths were seen once; the top ten hold under 2%. The sequencing sample was made of PBMCs. These receptors came from a woman aged 18-29 years in good health and CMV-seronegative.

The J gene is TRBJ2-1, the V gene TRBV29-1, with TRBD1 identical over 9 bases. V lost 7 bases to trimming and J lost 7 bases; unmatched junction nucleotides: 8. CDR1 is SQVTM, CDR2 ANQGSEA, per germline. This CDR3 region has 13 residues. CDR3: CSGRQGGRNEQFF. CDR3 nucleotide sequence: TGCAGCGGCCGACAGGGGGGTAGAAATGAGCAGTTCTTC.

The chain couples TRBV2 to TRBJ2-1; 7 bases fit TRBD2. The germline CDR1 and CDR2 sequences are SNHLY and FYNNEI. After removal of 8 bases from V and 3 bases from J, the junction contained 7 bases not matched to a gene. This CDR3 is built from 14 residues. The CDR3 bases are TGTGCCAGCCACTCCGGGACTATCTACAATGAGCAGTTCTTC. Residues: CASHSGTIYNEQFF.

The V and J genes are TRBV27 and TRBJ2-3; D ambiguous. The germline V gene has CDR1 MNHEY and CDR2 SMNVEV (reference sequence). V was cut by 4 bases and J by 3 bases, with 8 bases left in between. The CDR3 sequence is 13 residues long. CDR3 in DNA: TGTGCCAGCAGTTCACCTAATACAGATACGCAGTATTTT. It specifies CASSSPNTDTQYF.

CDR3 region: CASSRAGTHNEQFF. CDR3 DNA sequence: TGTGCCAGCAGCCGGGCCGGGACTCACAATGAGCAGTTCTTC. The chain links TRBV7-6 to TRBJ2-1; D possibly corresponds to TRBD2 (6 bases). The CDR3 covers 14 residues. Per the germline V gene, CDR1 is SGHVS and CDR2 is FNYEAQ. V dropped 5 bases and J dropped 5 bases, with 13 bases sitting between them.

The V call is TRBV5-1, the J call TRBJ2-1; 14 bases are a match to TRBD2. J was trimmed by 5 bases and V by 1 base; bases with no gene match: 11. Per germline, CDR1 SGHRS and CDR2 YFSETQ. The CDR3 sequence is 19 residues long. CDR3 sequence: CASSLFPGTSGSGDNEQFF. CDR3 sequence (DNA): TGCGCCAGCAGCTTGTTCCCCGGGACTAGCGGGAGTGGAGACAATGAGCAGTTCTTC.

The rearrangement joins TRBV5-1 to TRBJ1-1; D is undetermined. The ends were cut back, 0 bases at V and 1 base at J, with 16 bases in the middle. This CDR3 contains 17 residues. The V gene's germline CDR1 is SGHRS and CDR2 YFSETQ. Here the CDR3 reads CASSLAWPGSGNTEAFF. For the CDR3, the DNA is TGCGCCAGCAGCTTGGCCTGGCCGGGTTCGGGGAACACTGAAGCTTTCTTT.

The chain employs TRBV5-1 and TRBJ2-1; 9 bases agree with TRBD1. This CDR3 region has 17 residues. CDR1 is SGHRS, CDR2 YFSETQ, per germline. V shed 4 bases and J 3 bases; nucleotides not matched to a gene: 11. This chain's CDR3 is CASSPGTGIDGYNEQFF. The DNA of the CDR3 is TGCGCCAGCAGCCCCGGGACAGGGATCGACGGCTACAATGAGCAGTTCTTC.

The chain uses TRBV9 and TRBJ2-2; D gene uncertain. CDR1 SGDLS and CDR2 YYNGEE come from the germline V gene. The CDR3 is 12 amino acids. Between the trimmed V and J ends, which lost 1 base and 8 bases, there was a span of 6 bases. CDR3: CASSVREGELFF. As DNA, the CDR3 is TGTGCCAGCAGCGTACGAGAAGGGGAGCTGTTTTTT.

This clone was detected only once. The V gene is TRBV15, the J gene TRBJ1-6; perhaps TRBD1 as D (5 bases). The CDR3 has 16 amino acids. The V gene's germline CDR1 is LNHNV and CDR2 YYDKDF (reference sequence). Trimming removed 2 bases at V and 7 bases at J, with 15 bases between. The CDR3 here is CATSRQPGLINSPLHF. The CDR3 DNA reads as TGTGCCACCAGCAGACAACCGGGACTGATCAATTCACCCCTCCACTTT.

The V gene is TRBV28, the J gene TRBJ2-7, with TRBD1 matching over 8 bases. Germline CDR1 reads MDHEN; CDR2 reads SYDVKM. The CDR3 runs 14 residues. V gave up 4 bases and J gave up 2 bases; unmatched junction bases: 4. In DNA, the CDR3 is TGTGCCAGCAGTTGGACAGGGATGACCTACGAGCAGTACTTC. It codes for CASSWTGMTYEQYF.

This clone has ten or more counts. The J gene is TRBJ2-7, the V gene TRBV4-2, with a weak D call TRBD1 (8 bases). V was shortened by 0 bases and J by 7 bases, with 22 bases between the two germline ends. This CDR3 contains 17 residues. The germline gives CDR1 LGHNA, CDR2 YNFKEQ. CDR3 residues: CASSQEFWTGKGGEQYF. The CDR3 DNA follows: TGTGCCAGCAGCCAAGAATTCTGGACAGGGAAGGGGGGGGAGCAGTACTTC.

The V and J genes are TRBV5-4 and TRBJ1-4; tentatively, D is TRBD1 (5 bases). Per germline, CDR1 SGHNT and CDR2 YYREEE (reference sequence). The CDR3 is made up of 15 amino acids. V was clipped by 2 bases and J by 8 bases, with 16 bases between them. CDR3 sequence reads: CASSLLPDTLEKLFF. The CDR3 DNA reads TGTGCCAGCAGCTTACTTCCGGACACACTCGAAAAACTGTTTTTT.

This clone was observed a single time. The chain carries TRBV28 and TRBJ2-6, with a weak D call TRBD1 (6 bases). Trimming left V 7 bases short and J 2 bases short, with 12 bases between. Germline V CDR1 and CDR2: MDHEN, SYDVKM. The CDR3 runs 15 residues. The CDR3 nucleotides are TGTGCCAGCACTAAACAGGGTCCTGGGGCCAACGTCCTGACTTTC. It codes for CASTKQGPGANVLTF.

This chain connects TRBV4-3 to TRBJ1-1; no firm D call. The germline gives CDR1 LGHNA, CDR2 YSLEER. The CDR3 contains 14 residues. Deletions cut 0 bases from V and 4 bases from J, with 9 bases between. The CDR3 region is CASSQDRFVTEAFF. CDR3 bases: TGCGCCAGCAGCCAAGATCGGTTCGTCACTGAAGCTTTCTTT.

The rearrangement uses TRBV2 and TRBJ2-3; 9 bases match TRBD1. The CDR3 consists of 14 residues. The trim removed 6 bases at V and 4 bases at J, leaving 5 bases unmatched. The germline CDR1 and CDR2 sequences are SNHLY and FYNNEI. The CDR3 here is CASSRDRVSDTQYF. The CDR3 DNA sequence: TGTGCCAGCAGCCGGGACAGGGTTTCAGATACGCAGTATTTT. The full variable domain, rest sourced from reference TRBV2 and TRBJ2-3, is EPEVTQTPSHQVTQMGQEVILRCVPISNHLYFYWYRQILGQKVEFLVSFYNNEISEKSEIFDDQFSVERPDGSNFTLKIRSTKLEDSAMYFCASSRDRVSDTQYFGPGTRLTVL.